This T cell receptor (beta chain) was captured by sequencing in a study of blood T cells in healthy people across ages. With respect to this clonotype: Its antigen is currently unknown.

Through a sample-barcoded 5' primer and a J-beta primer mix, a second PCR was run for roughly 6 to 11 cycles. Template switching added a 12-random-nucleotide identifier to every cDNA molecule. TCRdb fed the 5' RACE reads into MiXCR, producing one record per CDR3 protein. The sample yields over a million distinct CDR3 sequences, approximately 43% seen once. Overall study results and limits: Because sorting was not performed, PBMCs prevented conclusive naive versus antigen-experienced comparison.

The germline CDR1 and CDR2 sequences are SGHTA and FQGTGA. CDR3 length: 14 amino acids. The trim removed 5 bases at V and 4 bases at J, leaving 6 bases unmatched. Sequenced input: blood. V gene TRBV7-3 combines with J gene TRBJ1-1, with TRBD1 matching 8 bases. The sequence was collected from a young woman in good health. The CDR3 protein is CASSLRDRSTEAFF. The DNA of the CDR3 is TGTGCCAGCAGCCTAAGGGACAGGTCCACTGAAGCTTTCTTT.